This T cell receptor (beta chain) was recorded in a study of blood T cells in healthy people across ages. Findings and caveats of the study: Age brought a roughly linear fall in TCR beta diversity measured per million T cells.

The donors, aged roughly 6 to 90, were healthy Caucasians from Russia. Total RNA, at least 5 micrograms per sample, came from PBMCs. Per germline, CDR1 MNHEY and CDR2 SMNVEV (reference sequence). The CDR3 length is 14 residues. There are a few counts of this clonotype. The antigen is undetermined. An end of the junction does not agree with germline; a read error may underlie this. Next came a second PCR, run for about 6 to 12 cycles, which used a sample-barcoded 5' primer along with a J-beta primer mix. Each cDNA molecule was tagged by a template-switch adaptor with 12 random nucleotides. TCRdb reprocessed the 5' RACE reads via MiXCR and lists one record per CDR3 protein. The sample holds fewer than 2,000,000 distinct CDR3 sequences, around 36% seen once.

The TCR was taken from a woman aged 25 to 39 in good health. Sample: blood. The chain combines TRBV27 with TRBJ1-2; D uncertain. CDR3 amino acids: CASSLSSANYGYTF. CDR3 bases: TGTGCCAGCAGCTTATCGTCGGCTAACTATGGCTACACCTTC.